The entry below gives a single TCR beta chain sequence along with its context. Its cognate antigen is unknown. Only in-frame clones appear in the TCRdb table, and some are missing; sequencing was by immunoSEQ multiplex PCR. The data hold approximately 88,000 clones, with approximately 90% observed a single time. In germline, CDR1 is KGHSH, CDR2 LQKENI. V was trimmed by 1 base and J by 4 bases, leaving 13 bases between them. There are 15 residues in the CDR3. The source of the sample is a study of T cell responses to AZD1222 COVID-19 vaccine. Study conclusions and caveats: Regions left unmutated in variants are reportedly the target of nearly half of spike-specific TCRs. Repertoires were obtained only post-peak T cell response.

This chain uses TRBV18 with TRBJ1-1; D gene uncertain. The sample in question was peripheral blood, obtained 28 days after the second AZD1222 dose. The sequence was obtained from an adult who received the AZD1222 COVID-19 vaccine. This CDR3 reads CASSPLGFEGTEAFF. The DNA of the CDR3 is TGTGCCAGCTCACCACTTGGGTTCGAGGGCACTGAAGCTTTCTTT.